The present entry profiles one T cell receptor (beta chain) with its context. The sample is drawn from a study of blood T cell repertoires in COVID-19. Overall study: Some COVID-19 samples were acute and others convalescent; all came from the United States, Italy and Spain. T cells, B-cell-depleted T cells, or PBMCs provided the cDNA or gDNA that served as material.

Per the study methods: Estimation of nucleated cell counts was performed using reference gene primer amplification. This table comes from immunoSEQ multiplex PCR, and its TCRdb copy is limited to in-frame clones, with some not included. D and trimming were read from the DNA, whereas the V and J calls and clone size are those reported in that table. Of about 210,000 clones in the sample, roughly four fifths are singletons; the top ten hold around 12%. V dropped 5 bases and J dropped 0 bases, with 11 bases sitting between them. CDR3 size: 15 residues. CDR1 and CDR2 from the germline V gene are SGHVS and FNYEAQ.

V and J are TRBV7-6 and TRBJ2-1; no firm D call. Input material: peripheral blood. This clonotype was obtained from a woman aged 40 to 50 with acute or convalescent COVID-19. The CDR3 sequence: CASSKEASSYNEQFF. The CDR3 DNA is TGTGCCAGCAGCAAGGAAGCTAGCTCCTACAATGAGCAGTTCTTC.